The 32 T cell receptor beta chains reported below all come from one sample, sequenced in a study of blood T cell repertoires in COVID-19. Some clones are missing from TCRdb's copy, which holds only in-frame ones; the method was immunoSEQ multiplex PCR. Here the sample spans 160,000 or so clones, 81% being singletons. The material sequenced was peripheral blood. The receptors originated from a human donor in a cohort sampled during active COVID-19.

CDR3 in amino acids: CASLKPPGNYGYTF. In nucleotides, the CDR3 is TGTGCCAGCCTAAAACCCCCAGGGAACTATGGCTACACCTTC. The chain links TRBV28 to TRBJ1-2; D is possibly TRBD1 (5 bases). There are 14 residues in the CDR3. In germline, CDR1 is MDHEN, CDR2 SYDVKM. Trimming pared 8 bases from V and 2 bases from J, leaving 15 bases between.

V usage is TRBV30 and J usage is TRBJ1-1; the D gene is possibly TRBD1 (5 bases). The V gene lost 3 bases and the J gene lost 0 bases, with 20 bases spanning the gap. Germline CDR1 GTSNPN, CDR2 SVGIG (reference sequence). The CDR3 covers 17 residues. CDR3 sequence (DNA): TGTGCCTGGAGGGTAGACCGGGGGTCGCTTATGAACACTGAAGCTTTCTTT. It codes for CAWRVDRGSLMNTEAFF.

V usage is TRBV19 and J usage is TRBJ2-1; 7 bases are a match to TRBD1. The CDR3 extends over 16 amino acids. Germline lookup yields CDR1 LNHDA and CDR2 SQIVND (reference sequence). The ends lost 3 bases at V and 2 bases at J; junction bases unmatched: 7. The CDR3 sequence is CASSIVTGVTYNEQFF. As DNA, the CDR3 is TGTGCCAGTAGTATTGTAACAGGGGTAACCTACAATGAGCAGTTCTTC.

The gene calls are TRBV24-1 and TRBJ1-5, with a possible D match to TRBD1 (6 bases). The germline CDR1 and CDR2 sequences are KGHDR and SFDVKD. The length of the CDR3 is 15 residues. Deletions cut 2 bases from V and 4 bases from J, with 11 bases between. Here the CDR3 reads CATSDWTENNQPQHF. In DNA form, the CDR3 reads TGTGCCACCAGTGATTGGACAGAAAATAATCAGCCCCAGCATTTT.

The V gene is TRBV19, the J gene TRBJ2-1; TRBD2 agrees at 14 bases. The length of the CDR3 is 19 residues. Germline lookup yields CDR1 LNHDA and CDR2 SQIVND (reference sequence). V dropped 5 bases and J dropped 2; count of bases not matched to a gene: 11. The CDR3 nucleotides read TGTGCCAGTAGTGGACGGACTAGCGGGAGGATATGGACCTACAATGAGCAGTTCTTC. Translated, it gives CASSGRTSGRIWTYNEQFF.

To note about this clone: In the same sample, other DNA sequences code for this CDR3. This chain uses TRBV7-9 with TRBJ2-7; D call uncertain. V was clipped by 5 bases and J by 0 bases, with 11 bases between them. From germline, CDR1 is SEHNR and CDR2 FQNEAQ (reference sequence). The CDR3 consists of 14 residues. CDR3 in DNA: TGTGCCAGCAGCCGAGGCGGCAGCTCCTACGAGCAGTACTTC. Translating gives CASSRGGSSYEQYF.

A few counts support this clone. The chain links TRBV5-1 to TRBJ2-7, with 9 bases identical to TRBD1. Per germline, CDR1 SGHRS and CDR2 YFSETQ. The CDR3 totals 14 residues. The junction had 5 bases not matched to a gene; V was cut back by 4 bases and J by 3 bases. CDR3 amino acids: CASSTTGGGYEQYF. The CDR3, as DNA: TGCGCCAGCAGCACTACAGGGGGCGGCTACGAGCAGTACTTC. Using reference TRBV5-1 and TRBJ2-7 for the parts outside the CDR3, the full variable domain is KAGVTQTPRYLIKTRGQQVTLSCSPISGHRSVSWYQQTPGQGLQFLFEYFSETQRNKGNFPGRFSGRQFSNSRSEMNVSTLELGDSALYLCASSTTGGGYEQYFGPGTRLTVT.

The chain recombines TRBV6-2 or TRBV6-3 with TRBJ2-1; 11 bases match TRBD2. From germline, CDR1 is MNHEY and CDR2 SVGEGT. J was trimmed by 0 bases and V by 3 bases; bases with no gene match: 4. The CDR3 is made up of 17 amino acids. The CDR3: CASSYSTSGSSYNEQFF. The CDR3 region has the DNA TGTGCCAGCAGTTATAGTACTAGCGGGAGCTCCTACAATGAGCAGTTCTTC.

The chain couples TRBV27 to TRBJ2-5, with TRBD2 matching 7 bases. V lost 3 bases to trimming and J lost 4 bases; unmatched junction nucleotides: 8. This CDR3 is built from 15 residues. Germline values: CDR1 MNHEY, CDR2 SMNVEV (reference sequence). The CDR3 nucleotides read TGTGCCAGCAGTTTTGCGGGAGCGAACGTAGAGACCCAGTACTTC. Its protein product is CASSFAGANVETQYF.

The CDR3 protein is CASRSVDRNSYEQYF. The DNA of the CDR3 is TGTGCCAGCAGATCAGTGGACAGGAACTCCTACGAGCAGTACTTC. The genes are TRBV7-2 and TRBJ2-7; TRBD1 matches 7 bases. This CDR3 has 15 amino acids. The V segment lost 6 bases and the J segment 0 bases; nucleotides outside the gene matches: 8. Germline V gene lookup returns CDR1 SGHTA and CDR2 FQGNSA. The full variable domain, rest sourced from reference TRBV7-2 and TRBJ2-7, is GAGVSQSPSNKVTEKGKDVELRCDPISGHTALYWYRQSLGQGLEFLIYFQGNSAPDKSGLPSDRFSAERTGGSVSTLTIQRTQQEDSAVYLCASRSVDRNSYEQYFGPGTRLTVT.

This clone occurred a few times. The chain joins TRBV7-9 to TRBJ2-2; 9 bases match TRBD2. Trimming took 1 base from V and 5 from J; bases not matched to a gene: 5. Per the germline V gene, CDR1 is SEHNR and CDR2 is FQNEAQ (reference sequence). The CDR3 length is 16 residues. CDR3 in DNA: TGTGCCAGCAGCTTAGGGTCTAGCGGGATAACCGGGGAGCTGTTTTTT. This sequence encodes CASSLGSSGITGELFF.

The chain carries TRBV6-5 and TRBJ2-1; 7 bases agree with TRBD1. Trimming at V came to 4 bases and at J to 4 bases, leaving 7 bases not matched to a gene. Germline CDR1 is MNHEY and CDR2 is SVGAGI. The CDR3 spans 15 residues. CDR3 in amino acids: CASSFSGTAYNEQFF. The CDR3, as DNA: TGTGCCAGCAGTTTTTCCGGGACAGCTTACAATGAGCAGTTCTTC.

This clone was detected a few times. The chain couples TRBV9 to TRBJ1-1; 9 bases fit TRBD1. CDR1 is SGDLS, CDR2 YYNGEE, per germline. Germline trimming cut 0 bases from V and 8 bases from J; bases unmatched to any gene: 2. The CDR3 is 13 amino acids. CDR3 region: CASSVGTGAEAFF. In nucleotides, the CDR3 is TGTGCCAGCAGCGTAGGGACAGGGGCGGAAGCTTTCTTT.

J is TRBJ1-2 and V is TRBV19; 12 bases map to TRBD1. J gave up 8 bases and V 7 bases, and 14 bases lay outside the gene matches. The CDR3 runs to 16 residues. CDR1 is LNHDA and CDR2 is SQIVND in the germline V gene (reference sequence). The CDR3 region has the DNA TGTGCCAGTACCGCGGGGACAGGGGGCGCCTCCCGGGGCTACACCTTC. The encoded protein is CASTAGTGGASRGYTF.

The J gene is TRBJ1-6, the V gene TRBV7-6; D is perhaps TRBD1 (5 bases). The germline V and J ends were trimmed by 2 bases and 6 bases, with 17 bases remaining between them. The germline gives CDR1 SGHVS, CDR2 FNYEAQ. The CDR3 is 17 residues long. DNA of the CDR3: TGTGCCAGCAGCTTATCCGGGACCGCGGGAACTAATTCACCCCTCCACTTT. Encoded protein: CASSLSGTAGTNSPLHF.

This clone was counted between two and nine times. The gene calls are TRBV18 and TRBJ1-6; 7 nucleotides match TRBD1. Trimming at V came to 4 bases and at J to 8 bases, leaving 5 bases not matched to a gene. CDR3 length: 14 amino acids. CDR1 is KGHSH and CDR2 is LQKENI in the germline V gene. The CDR3: CASSLGQNDSPLHF. Written as DNA, the CDR3 is TGTGCCAGCTCACTGGGACAGAACGATTCACCCCTCCACTTT.

The chain has TRBV29-1 and TRBJ2-1, with D perhaps TRBD1 (7 bases). CDR3 length: 12 amino acids. The germline V gene has CDR1 SQVTM and CDR2 ANQGSEA. CDR3 in amino acids: CSLSRGENEQFF. CDR3 coding DNA: TGCAGTTTAAGCAGGGGGGAGAATGAGCAGTTCTTC.

This clone was found a few times. The chain combines TRBV28 with TRBJ2-1; 9 bases fit TRBD1. V lost 3 bases, J lost 4 bases, and 4 bases stayed unmatched. CDR3 length equals 15 residues. Germline V CDR1 and CDR2: MDHEN, SYDVKM. The CDR3: CASSLLGTGYNEQFF. The DNA for the CDR3 is TGTGCCAGCAGTTTGCTTGGGACAGGGTACAATGAGCAGTTCTTC.

The J gene is TRBJ2-2, the V gene TRBV7-2; a possible D gene is TRBD1 (5 bases). Trimming took 2 bases from V and 4 from J, leaving 17 bases between them. Looked up from germline, CDR1 is SGHTA and CDR2 is FQGNSA. The CDR3 is 17 amino acids. CDR3 nucleotides: TGTGCCAGCAGCTTACTCCAGGGAAGGGAATTCACCGGGGAGCTGTTTTTT. As protein: CASSLLQGREFTGELFF.

As DNA, the CDR3 is TGCAGTGCGGCAGGGGGCACTGAAGCTTTCTTT. Protein: CSAAGGTEAFF. The chain links TRBV20-1 to TRBJ1-1; the match to TRBD1 covers 7 bases. Germline loops: CDR1 DFQATT, CDR2 SNEGSKA (reference sequence). V shed 6 bases, J shed 4 bases, and the junction held 2 bases outside the gene matches. The CDR3 is 11 amino acids.

This clone is a singleton in its sample. V and J are TRBV27 and TRBJ1-6; weak D call: TRBD1 (5 bases). Germline V lookup: CDR1 MNHEY, CDR2 SMNVEV (reference sequence). CDR3 size: 14 residues. V was pared by 3 bases and J by 8 bases, with 11 bases between. The CDR3 loop is CASSFRVIDSPLHF. For the CDR3, the DNA is TGTGCCAGCAGTTTCAGGGTAATTGATTCACCCCTCCACTTT.

The chain uses TRBV12-3 or TRBV12-4 and TRBJ1-1, with D possibly TRBD1 on 6 matching bases. The CDR3 extends over 13 amino acids. V gave up 1 base and J gave up 7 bases, with 10 bases separating them. CDR3 amino acids: CASSLGTVGEAFF. CDR3 in DNA: TGTGCCAGCAGTTTAGGGACAGTAGGTGAAGCTTTCTTT.

The chain uses TRBV11-2 and TRBJ2-1; 10 nucleotides align to TRBD1. The CDR3 has 15 residues. Germline values: CDR1 SGHAT, CDR2 FQNNGV. The junction had 0 bases not matched to a gene; V was cut back by 1 base and J by 3 bases. The CDR3 is CASSLGDRGYNEQFF. CDR3 DNA: TGTGCCAGCAGCTTAGGGGACAGGGGCTACAATGAGCAGTTCTTC.

The J gene is TRBJ2-7, the V gene TRBV13; 12 bases align to TRBD1. Germline V CDR1 and CDR2: PRHDT, FYEKMQ (reference sequence). Trimming removed 3 bases from V and 1 base from J; junction bases left unmatched: 10. The CDR3 is 18 residues long. The CDR3 sequence is CASSFEGQGAQRSYEQYF. As DNA, the CDR3 is TGTGCCAGCAGCTTCGAGGGACAGGGGGCCCAACGATCCTACGAGCAGTACTTC.

The chain recombines TRBV7-2 with TRBJ2-3, with TRBD2 matching over 9 bases. The CDR3 consists of 16 residues. After removal of 5 bases from V and 6 bases from J, the junction contained 12 bases not matched to a gene. CDR1 is SGHTA and CDR2 is FQGNSA in the germline V gene. The CDR3 reads CASSRKIAGVGDTQYF. The CDR3, as DNA: TGTGCCAGCAGCCGTAAAATAGCGGGAGTAGGGGATACGCAGTATTTT.

A note on this clone: The same CDR3 arises from other DNA sequences in this sample as well. CDR3 in amino acids: CASSGRTEEKLFF. As DNA, the CDR3 is TGTGCCAGCAGTGGGAGGACAGAAGAAAAACTGTTTTTT. The chain couples TRBV2 to TRBJ1-4; D perhaps matches TRBD1 (6 bases). The V and J ends lost 4 bases and 8 bases respectively, with 11 bases between them. In germline, CDR1 is SNHLY, CDR2 FYNNEI. The CDR3 is made up of 13 amino acids. The full variable domain, its missing parts supplied by reference TRBV2 and TRBJ1-4, is EPEVTQTPSHQVTQMGQEVILRCVPISNHLYFYWYRQILGQKVEFLVSFYNNEISEKSEIFDDQFSVERPDGSNFTLKIRSTKLEDSAMYFCASSGRTEEKLFFGSGTQLSVL.

The chain employs TRBV7-2 and TRBJ1-1; 7 nucleotides agree with TRBD1. The germline gives CDR1 SGHTA, CDR2 FQGNSA. Trimming at V came to 5 bases and at J to 6 bases, leaving 3 bases not matched to a gene. This CDR3 contains 12 residues. CDR3 nucleotides: TGTGCCAGCAGCGCGGACAGGCCTGAAGCTTTCTTT. Translation gives CASSADRPEAFF.

This chain connects TRBV5-1 to TRBJ2-1; possibly TRBD2 for D (6 bases). This CDR3 has 13 amino acids. Trimming pared 6 bases from V and 4 bases from J, leaving 11 bases between. Germline V CDR1 and CDR2: SGHRS, YFSETQ. CDR3 region: CASNLGGYNEQFF. The CDR3 DNA reads TGCGCCAGCAACCTGGGGGGATACAATGAGCAGTTCTTC.

The chain recombines TRBV19 with TRBJ1-1; the D is unclear. Germline CDR1 is LNHDA and CDR2 is SQIVND (reference sequence). The CDR3 has 12 amino acids. V was trimmed by 7 bases and J by 1 base, leaving 7 bases between them. The CDR3 bases are TGTGCCAGTAAGAACAGGAACACTGAAGCTTTCTTT. It codes for CASKNRNTEAFF.

Comments on this clone: This CDR3 is also generated by other DNA sequences in the sample. The chain joins TRBV5-1 to TRBJ2-7; maybe TRBD1 (5 bases). V gave up 0 bases and J gave up 3 bases, with 13 bases separating them. The germline gives CDR1 SGHRS, CDR2 YFSETQ. The CDR3 spans 15 residues. CDR3 in DNA: TGCGCCAGCAGCTTGGGGGGCGGCAGGGACTACGAGCAGTACTTC. Protein product: CASSLGGGRDYEQYF. The full variable domain, rest sourced from reference TRBV5-1 and TRBJ2-7, is KAGVTQTPRYLIKTRGQQVTLSCSPISGHRSVSWYQQTPGQGLQFLFEYFSETQRNKGNFPGRFSGRQFSNSRSEMNVSTLELGDSALYLCASSLGGGRDYEQYFGPGTRLTVT.

The CDR3 bases are TGTGCCAGCAGCTTTGAACAGGGCAGGGGGCTTTGTTACTTC. This encodes CASSFEQGRGLCYF. The J gene is TRBJ2-5, the V gene TRBV7-9, with 8 bases identical to TRBD1. Germline V gene lookup returns CDR1 SEHNR and CDR2 FQNEAQ (reference sequence). V shed 3 bases and J 14 bases; nucleotides not matched to a gene: 14. The CDR3 has 14 amino acids.

The V and J genes are TRBV7-9 and TRBJ2-7; TRBD2 agrees at 8 bases. The CDR3 runs to 16 residues. Looked up from germline, CDR1 is SEHNR and CDR2 is FQNEAQ (reference sequence). Unmatched junction bases numbered 14, after V lost 5 bases and J lost 5 bases. CDR3: CASSPLRRGAHNEQYF. Here the CDR3 DNA reads TGTGCCAGCAGCCCATTAAGGCGGGGGGCGCACAACGAGCAGTACTTC. Using reference TRBV7-9 and TRBJ2-7 for the parts outside the CDR3, the full variable domain is DTGVSQNPRHKITKRGQNVTFRCDPISEHNRLYWYRQTLGQGPEFLTYFQNEAQLEKSRLLSDRFSAERPKGSFSTLEIQRTEQGDSAMYLCASSPLRRGAHNEQYFGPGTRLTVT.